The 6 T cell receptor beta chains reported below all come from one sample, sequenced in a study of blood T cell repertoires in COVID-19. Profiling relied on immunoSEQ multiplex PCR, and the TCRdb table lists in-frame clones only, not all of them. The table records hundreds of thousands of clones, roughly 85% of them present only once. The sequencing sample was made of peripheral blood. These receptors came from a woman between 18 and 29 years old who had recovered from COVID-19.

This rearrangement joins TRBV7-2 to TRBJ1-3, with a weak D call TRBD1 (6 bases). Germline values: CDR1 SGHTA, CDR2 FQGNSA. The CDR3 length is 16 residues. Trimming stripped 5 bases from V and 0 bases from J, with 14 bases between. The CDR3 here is CASSPGGAHSGNTIYF. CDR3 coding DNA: TGTGCCAGCAGCCCGGGGGGCGCCCACTCTGGAAACACCATATATTTT.

CDR3 DNA: TGTGCCAGCAGCCTCGAGACAGAGTATGGCTACACCTTC. It translates to CASSLETEYGYTF. The chain recombines TRBV4-2 with TRBJ1-2, with a tentative D call TRBD1 (5 bases). This CDR3 has 13 amino acids. Germline loops: CDR1 LGHNA, CDR2 YNFKEQ. V was cut by 4 bases and J by 5 bases, with 11 bases left in between.

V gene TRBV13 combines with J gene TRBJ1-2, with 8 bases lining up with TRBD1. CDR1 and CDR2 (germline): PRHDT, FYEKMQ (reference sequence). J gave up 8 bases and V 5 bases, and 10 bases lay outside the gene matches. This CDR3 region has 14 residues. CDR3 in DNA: TGTGCCAGCAGCGGATCACAGGGGGTTAGAGGCTACACCTTC. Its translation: CASSGSQGVRGYTF.

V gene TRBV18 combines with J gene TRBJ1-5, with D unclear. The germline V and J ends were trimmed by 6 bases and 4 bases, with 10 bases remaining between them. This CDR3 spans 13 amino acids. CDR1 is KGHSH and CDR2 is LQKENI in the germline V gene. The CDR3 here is CASSHSFNQPQHF. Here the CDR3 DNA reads TGTGCCAGCTCTCACAGTTTTAATCAGCCCCAGCATTTT.

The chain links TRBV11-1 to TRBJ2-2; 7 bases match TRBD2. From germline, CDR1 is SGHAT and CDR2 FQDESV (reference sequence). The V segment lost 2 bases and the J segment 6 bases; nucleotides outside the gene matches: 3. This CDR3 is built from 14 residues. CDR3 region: CASSLSGTAGELFF. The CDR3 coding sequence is TGTGCCAGCAGCTTAAGCGGGACCGCCGGGGAGCTGTTTTTT. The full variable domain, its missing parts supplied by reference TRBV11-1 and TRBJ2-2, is EAEVAQSPRYKITEKSQAVAFWCDPISGHATLYWYRQILGQGPELLVQFQDESVVDDSQLPKDRFSAERLKGVDSTLKIQPAELGDSAMYLCASSLSGTAGELFFGEGSRLTVL.

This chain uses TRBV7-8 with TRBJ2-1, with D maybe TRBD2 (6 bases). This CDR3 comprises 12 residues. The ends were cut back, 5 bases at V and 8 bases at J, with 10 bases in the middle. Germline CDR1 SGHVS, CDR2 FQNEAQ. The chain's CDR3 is CASSLRGDEQFF. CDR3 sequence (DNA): TGTGCCAGCAGCCTGCGCGGGGATGAGCAGTTCTTC.